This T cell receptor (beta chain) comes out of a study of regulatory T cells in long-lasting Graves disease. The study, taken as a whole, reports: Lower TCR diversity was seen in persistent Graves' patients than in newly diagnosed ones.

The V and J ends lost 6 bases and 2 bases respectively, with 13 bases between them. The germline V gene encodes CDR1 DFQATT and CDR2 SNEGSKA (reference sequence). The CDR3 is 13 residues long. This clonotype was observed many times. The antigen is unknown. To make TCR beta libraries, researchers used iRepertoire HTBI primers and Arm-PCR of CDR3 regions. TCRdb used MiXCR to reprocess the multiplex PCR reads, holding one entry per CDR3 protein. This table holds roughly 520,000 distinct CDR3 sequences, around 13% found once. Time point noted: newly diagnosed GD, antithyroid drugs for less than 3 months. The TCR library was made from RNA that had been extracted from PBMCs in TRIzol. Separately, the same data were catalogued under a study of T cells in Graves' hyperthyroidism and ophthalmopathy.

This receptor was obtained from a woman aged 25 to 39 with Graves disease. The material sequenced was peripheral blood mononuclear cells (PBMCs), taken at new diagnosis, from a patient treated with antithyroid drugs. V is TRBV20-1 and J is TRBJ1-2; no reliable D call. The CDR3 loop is CSADGPRNYGYTF. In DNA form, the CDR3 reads TGCAGTGCCGACGGCCCCCGAAACTATGGCTACACCTTC.